The clone carrying this TCR beta chain showed up just a few times. The antigen is not known. This CDR3 spans 18 amino acids. Germline CDR1 is LNHDA and CDR2 is SQIVND (reference sequence). The V and J ends lost 6 bases and 0 bases, in that order; junction bases with no gene match: 8. This sample was included in a study of blood T cells in healthy people across ages. Study findings and constraints: There was no known CMV status for donors, so expanded clonotype changes were possibly confounded.

PCR was performed a second time for roughly 7 to 11 cycles using a sample-barcoded 5' primer and a J-beta primer mix. Template switching added a 12-random-nucleotide identifier to every cDNA molecule. MiXCR, applied by TCRdb to the 5' RACE reads, yields one record per CDR3 protein. The sample carries around 800,000 distinct CDR3 sequences, around a quarter recorded once. The sample was also reused in another study, on T cells of mothers and their children.

Sequenced material: blood. This TCR derives from a boy between 5 and 17 years old in good health. The chain recombines TRBV19 with TRBJ2-6; 10 bases are shared with TRBD1. The CDR3 loop reads CASRAWGQGTSGANVLTF. The CDR3 coding sequence is TGTGCCAGTAGGGCCTGGGGACAGGGGACCTCTGGGGCCAACGTCCTGACTTTC.